These 14 T cell receptor beta chains came from one sample sequenced in a study of regulatory T cells in long-lasting Graves disease. Time point reported: newly diagnosed GD, antithyroid drugs for less than 3 months. PBMC-derived RNA was used for the TCR library. HTBI primers from iRepertoire and Arm-PCR of CDR3 regions yielded the TCR beta libraries. TCRdb used MiXCR to reprocess the multiplex PCR reads, holding one entry per CDR3 protein. The table lists about 540,000 distinct CDR3 sequences, approximately 15% of them singletons. The same sample was also studied in work on T cells in Graves' hyperthyroidism and ophthalmopathy.

The source material was peripheral blood mononuclear cells (PBMCs), sampled at new diagnosis, from a patient treated with antithyroid drugs. These receptors all stem from a man under 40 with Graves disease.

This clonotype was detected many times. The gene calls are TRBV29-1 and TRBJ2-3, with TRBD2 matching over 9 bases. Losses at the gene ends were 1 base for V and 2 bases for J; bases not matched to a gene: 4. The CDR3 length is 15 residues. The V gene's germline CDR1 is SQVTM and CDR2 ANQGSEA. The CDR3 bases are TGCAGCGTTGAAGTAGCGGGAGTATTCACAGATACGCAGTATTTT. Translated, it gives CSVEVAGVFTDTQYF.

There are a few counts of this clonotype. The rearrangement uses TRBV29-1 and TRBJ2-1, with 8 bases that match TRBD2. The CDR3 runs to 13 residues. Germline trimming cut 7 bases from V and 3 bases from J; bases unmatched to any gene: 5. Per germline, CDR1 SQVTM and CDR2 ANQGSEA. The CDR3 nucleotides read TGCAGCGCGACGGGACTAGTCTACAATGAGCAGTTCTTC. Translation: CSATGLVYNEQFF.

This clonotype was detected many times. The chain has TRBV24-1 and TRBJ1-4; no clear D gene. The CDR3 is 16 residues long. Trimming stripped 3 bases from V and 6 bases from J, with 16 bases between. In germline, CDR1 is KGHDR, CDR2 SFDVKD. This chain's CDR3 is CATSDLTRGGHEKLFF. The DNA of the CDR3 is TGTGCCACCAGTGATCTTACAAGAGGAGGGCATGAAAAACTGTTTTTT.

This clonotype was found many times. The chain joins TRBV12-3 or TRBV12-4 to TRBJ2-1; weak D call: TRBD2 (6 bases). V lost 4 bases and J lost 8, with 24 bases in between. This CDR3 spans 17 amino acids. CDR3 residues: CASSSQTRPLVVDEQFF. The DNA of the CDR3 is TGTGCCAGCAGTTCCCAGACTAGGCCCTTGGTAGTCGATGAGCAGTTCTTC.

This clonotype was recorded at least ten times. The chain couples TRBV27 to TRBJ1-1; a possible D gene is TRBD1 (5 bases). Looked up from germline, CDR1 is MNHEY and CDR2 is SMNVEV (reference sequence). The CDR3 covers 15 residues. Trimming removed 5 bases from V and 3 bases from J, with 16 bases in between. In DNA form, the CDR3 reads TGTGCCAGCAGTCCCCACGGGACTTATTACACTGAAGCTTTCTTT. It encodes CASSPHGTYYTEAFF.

This clonotype was counted at least ten times. This chain links TRBV24-1 with TRBJ2-1; 12 bases fit TRBD2. The trim removed 4 bases at V and 4 bases at J, leaving 4 bases unmatched. The CDR3 totals 16 residues. Germline values: CDR1 KGHDR, CDR2 SFDVKD. CDR3 sequence reads: CATSEAGTSGYNEQFF. Written as DNA, the CDR3 is TGTGCCACCAGTGAAGCCGGGACTAGCGGGTACAATGAGCAGTTCTTC.

In its sample, this clonotype was seen many times. The J gene is TRBJ2-6, the V gene TRBV12-3 or TRBV12-4; 8 bases are shared with TRBD1. The CDR3 has 15 amino acids. The ends lost 5 bases at V and 16 bases at J; junction bases unmatched: 16. For the CDR3, the DNA is TGTGCCAGCAGTACTATCCGGGACAGGATTCCCGAGCTGACTTTC. Translated, it gives CASSTIRDRIPELTF.

The genes are TRBV7-2 and TRBJ1-3; a weak D match, TRBD1 (5 bases). Per the germline V gene, CDR1 is SGHTA and CDR2 is FQGNSA. V shed 5 bases and J shed 4 bases, with 6 bases lying between them. This CDR3 has 12 amino acids. The CDR3 sequence: CASSGGGNTIYF. CDR3 bases: TGTGCCAGCAGCGGGGGGGGAAACACCATATATTTT.

There are a few counts of this clonotype. The chain employs TRBV6-2 or TRBV6-3 and TRBJ2-7; 10 bases map to TRBD2. The germline V gene has CDR1 MNHEY and CDR2 SVGEGT. V shed 0 bases, J shed 3 bases, and the junction held 8 bases outside the gene matches. This CDR3 contains 17 residues. DNA of the CDR3: TGTGCCAGCAGTTACTCTACTAGCGGGAAAGGGGGCTACGAGCAGTACTTC. Amino acid sequence: CASSYSTSGKGGYEQYF.

Only a few counts were recorded for this clonotype. V usage is TRBV25-1 and J usage is TRBJ2-1; no reliable D call. In germline, CDR1 is MGHDK, CDR2 SYGVNS. Between the trimmed V and J ends, which lost 1 base and 2 bases, there was a span of 9 bases. CDR3 size: 15 residues. CDR3 sequence: CASSEFHTTYNEQFF. The CDR3 coding sequence is TGTGCCAGCAGTGAATTCCATACTACCTACAATGAGCAGTTCTTC.

This clonotype was seen ten or more times. This CDR3 reads CAWSVRGLAGTGELFF. CDR3 coding DNA: TGTGCCTGGAGTGTGAGGGGACTAGCGGGGACCGGGGAGCTGTTTTTT. The chain couples TRBV30 to TRBJ2-2, with 13 bases that match TRBD2. In germline, CDR1 is GTSNPN, CDR2 SVGIG (reference sequence). The CDR3 contains 16 residues. V gave up 0 bases and J gave up 5 bases; unmatched junction bases: 3.

This clonotype was seen a handful of times. The chain couples TRBV7-6 to TRBJ2-7; D ambiguous. The V gene lost 2 bases and the J gene lost 7 bases, with 12 bases spanning the gap. Per the germline V gene, CDR1 is SGHVS and CDR2 is FNYEAQ. The CDR3 is made up of 13 amino acids. This CDR3 is CASSLQVWGEQYF. The CDR3 DNA follows: TGTGCCAGCAGCTTACAGGTTTGGGGAGAGCAGTACTTC.

This clonotype turned up a few times. The V gene is TRBV6-2 or TRBV6-3, the J gene TRBJ2-1, with TRBD1 as a possible D gene (5 bases). CDR3 length equals 12 residues. Germline assignment: CDR1 MNHEY and CDR2 SVGEGT. With 11 bases removed from V and 6 bases from J, the gap between germline ends came to 14 bases. CDR3 residues: CAASLTVNEQFF. In DNA, the CDR3 is TGTGCCGCCTCCTTGACAGTCAATGAGCAGTTCTTC.

In its sample, this clonotype was seen a few times. The chain joins TRBV6-2 or TRBV6-3 to TRBJ2-7; 7 positions agree with TRBD2. The germline CDR1 and CDR2 sequences are MNHEY and SVGEGT. CDR3 size: 15 residues. V was pared by 0 bases and J by 6 bases, with 8 bases of the junction left unmatched. The CDR3 sequence: CASSYSNGVAGEQYF. The CDR3 DNA reads as TGTGCCAGCAGTTACTCGAACGGGGTAGCGGGCGAGCAGTACTTC.